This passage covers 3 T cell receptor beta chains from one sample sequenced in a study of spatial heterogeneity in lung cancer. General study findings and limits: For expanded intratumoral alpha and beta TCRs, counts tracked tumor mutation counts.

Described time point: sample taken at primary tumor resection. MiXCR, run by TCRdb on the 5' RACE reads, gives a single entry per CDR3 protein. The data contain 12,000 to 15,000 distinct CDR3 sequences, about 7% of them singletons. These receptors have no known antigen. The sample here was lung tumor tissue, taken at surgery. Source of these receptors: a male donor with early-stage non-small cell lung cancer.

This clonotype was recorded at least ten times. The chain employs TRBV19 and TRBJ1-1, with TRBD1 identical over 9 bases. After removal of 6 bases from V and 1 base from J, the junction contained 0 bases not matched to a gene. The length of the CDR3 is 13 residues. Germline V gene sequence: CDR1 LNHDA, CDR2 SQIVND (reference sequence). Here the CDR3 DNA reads TGTGCCAGTAGGGACAGGGGGAACACTGAAGCTTTCTTT. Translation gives CASRDRGNTEAFF.

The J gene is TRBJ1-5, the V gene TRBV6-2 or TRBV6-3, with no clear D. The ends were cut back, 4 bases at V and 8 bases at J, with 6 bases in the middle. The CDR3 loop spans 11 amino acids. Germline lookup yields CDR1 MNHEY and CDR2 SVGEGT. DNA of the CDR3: TGTGCCAGCAGTTCCCCGGAGCCCCAGCATTTT. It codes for CASSSPEPQHF.

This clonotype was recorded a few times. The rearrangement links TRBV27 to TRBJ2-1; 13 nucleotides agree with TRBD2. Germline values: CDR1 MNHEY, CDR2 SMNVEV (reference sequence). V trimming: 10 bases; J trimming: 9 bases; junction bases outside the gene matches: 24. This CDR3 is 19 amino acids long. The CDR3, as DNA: TGTGCCACCTTGGCTTTTCGTGGGACTAGCGGGATCTCCCAAGGTGAGCAGTTCTTC. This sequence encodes CATLAFRGTSGISQGEQFF.